The 25 T cell receptor beta chains presented below share a single source sample, sequenced in a study of vaccination and CD4 T cells after COVID-19. Antigen specificity for these receptors is unknown. As for treatment: roughly 10-day PBMC culture with coronavirus spike peptide pools or control peptides (ViraFEST assay). The assay that was used to sequence DNA from cultured CD4+ T cells was the Oncomine TCR Beta short-read assay. MiXCR was run by TCRdb on the PCR reads, yielding one entry per CDR3 protein. This sample has approximately 16,000 distinct CDR3 sequences, with under 40% found just once. What was sequenced was cultured CD4+ T cells from blood. The receptors originated from a human donor with COVID-19.

The V and J genes are TRBV27 and TRBJ2-7, with a weak D call TRBD1 (5 bases). The V gene's germline CDR1 is MNHEY and CDR2 SMNVEV (reference sequence). Trimming shortened V by 3 bases and J by 2 bases, and 14 bases separated the two germline ends. CDR3 length equals 15 residues. The chain's CDR3 is CASSFWVGVPYEQYF. The CDR3 region has the DNA TGTGCCAGCAGTTTTTGGGTAGGGGTTCCCTACGAGCAGTACTTC.

V usage is TRBV7-2 and J usage is TRBJ2-7, with D unresolved. The CDR3 extends over 16 amino acids. V dropped 5 bases and J dropped 2 bases, with 19 bases sitting between them. Germline CDR1 SGHTA, CDR2 FQGNSA. CDR3 sequence: CASSKNGLGVAYEQYF. The CDR3 DNA follows: TGTGCCAGCAGCAAAAACGGGCTAGGAGTCGCCTACGAGCAGTACTTC.

The V call is TRBV5-6, the J call TRBJ1-2; 9 nucleotides agree with TRBD1. The CDR3 has 15 amino acids. The V segment lost 4 bases and the J segment 7 bases; nucleotides outside the gene matches: 11. Germline CDR1 SGHDT, CDR2 YYEEEE. In DNA form, the CDR3 reads TGTGCCAGCAGCCACGGGACAGGGACGTCGGGTGGCTACACCTTC. Amino acids: CASSHGTGTSGGYTF.

V gene TRBV20-1 combines with J gene TRBJ2-7; 12 positions agree with TRBD1. In germline, CDR1 is DFQATT, CDR2 SNEGSKA (reference sequence). The CDR3 is 15 amino acids. Trimming at V came to 3 bases and at J to 5 bases, leaving 8 bases not matched to a gene. CDR3 DNA sequence: TGCAGTGCTAGCCTGCTGGGACAGGGGGCCAACGAGCAGTACTTC. This translates into CSASLLGQGANEQYF.

This clonotype appeared a few times. The chain employs TRBV19 and TRBJ1-5; maybe TRBD1 (6 bases). This CDR3 contains 16 residues. Trimming took off 4 bases at V and 8 bases at J, with 21 bases between the two ends. The germline CDR1 and CDR2 sequences are LNHDA and SQIVND (reference sequence). The DNA for the CDR3 is TGTGCCAGTAGTACCCCGGGGACACCACATCATAAGCCCCAGCATTTT. This gives the protein CASSTPGTPHHKPQHF.

The chain employs TRBV5-1 and TRBJ2-2; D is possibly TRBD1 (6 bases). Per the germline V gene, CDR1 is SGHRS and CDR2 is YFSETQ. The CDR3 loop spans 15 amino acids. V dropped 2 bases and J dropped 6 bases, with 14 bases sitting between them. CDR3 protein: CASSLQGSDSGELFF. CDR3 nucleotides: TGCGCCAGCAGCTTACAGGGCTCAGACTCCGGGGAGCTGTTTTTT. Filled out from reference TRBV5-1 and TRBJ2-2, the complete variable domain reads KAGVTQTPRYLIKTRGQQVTLSCSPISGHRSVSWYQQTPGQGLQFLFEYFSETQRNKGNFPGRFSGRQFSNSRSEMNVSTLELGDSALYLCASSLQGSDSGELFFGEGSRLTVL.

This clonotype was observed a few times. CDR3 in DNA: TGCAGTGCTAGAGATAGGGGCGGGAGGGGCCCAGCCAAAAACATTCAGTACTTC. Its protein is CSARDRGGRGPAKNIQYF. The chain recombines TRBV20-1 with TRBJ2-4; 9 nucleotides agree with TRBD2. There are 18 residues in the CDR3. With 0 bases clipped from V and 0 bases from J, the junction kept 9 bases outside the gene matches. Germline CDR1 is DFQATT and CDR2 is SNEGSKA (reference sequence).

The chain links TRBV14 to TRBJ2-5; a possible D gene is TRBD1 (5 bases). Germline lookup yields CDR1 SGHDN and CDR2 FVKESK. The CDR3 is made up of 16 amino acids. The V end lost 1 base, the J end lost 0 bases, and 12 bases lay between the germline ends. CDR3 in amino acids: CASSQGVREYQETQYF. The DNA for the CDR3 is TGTGCCAGCAGCCAAGGTGTCAGGGAATACCAAGAGACCCAGTACTTC.

In its sample, this clonotype was seen a few times. The rearrangement joins TRBV6-1 to TRBJ1-1, with TRBD1 matching 10 bases. Germline CDR1 MNHNS, CDR2 SASEGT. The CDR3 is 15 amino acids. Unmatched junction bases numbered 10, after V lost 6 bases and J lost 6 bases. In DNA form, the CDR3 reads TGTGCCAGCAGAGGACAGGGGGGGATTCGGGCTGAAGCTTTCTTT. It yields the protein CASRGQGGIRAEAFF.

The rearrangement uses TRBV10-3 and TRBJ1-1, with 7 bases that match TRBD1. The germline CDR1 and CDR2 sequences are ENHRY and SYGVKD. The CDR3 extends over 11 amino acids. V trimming: 8 bases; J trimming: 11 bases; junction bases outside the gene matches: 8. CDR3 coding DNA: TGTGCCATCGGAGGGGGCGGTGAGGCTTTCTTT. Encoded protein: CAIGGGGEAFF.

CDR3 loop: CSARGQGSYEQYF. The DNA of the CDR3 is TGCAGTGCTAGAGGACAGGGGTCCTACGAGCAGTACTTC. The J gene is TRBJ2-7, the V gene TRBV20-1; 8 bases map to TRBD1. V shed 1 base, J shed 1 base, and the junction held 0 bases outside the gene matches. The CDR3 spans 13 residues. Germline V gene lookup returns CDR1 DFQATT and CDR2 SNEGSKA (reference sequence).

There are a few counts of this clonotype. The J gene is TRBJ1-3, the V gene TRBV27, with a weak D call TRBD1 (6 bases). The V and J ends lost 5 bases and 2 bases respectively, with 16 bases between them. CDR1 and CDR2 from the germline V gene are MNHEY and SMNVEV (reference sequence). CDR3 size: 16 residues. The chain's CDR3 is CASSARQVGTGNTIYF. CDR3 sequence (DNA): TGTGCCAGCAGTGCGCGACAGGTCGGAACTGGAAACACCATATATTTT.

This chain links TRBV2 with TRBJ2-5; TRBD1 or TRBD2 may be the D gene (5 bases each). The CDR3 extends over 14 amino acids. CDR1 is SNHLY and CDR2 is FYNNEI in the germline V gene. Trimming removed 7 bases at V and 5 bases at J, with 17 bases between. The CDR3 DNA is TGTGCCAGCACCGAGCTCGGGGCGGTGGAGACCCAGTACTTC. Its translation is CASTELGAVETQYF.

The chain has TRBV19 and TRBJ1-2; D is possibly TRBD1 (5 bases). The CDR3 covers 13 residues. V was shortened by 4 bases and J by 8 bases, with 14 bases between the two germline ends. CDR1 is LNHDA and CDR2 is SQIVND in the germline V gene (reference sequence). The chain's CDR3 is CASSTTGGGGYTF. For the CDR3, the DNA is TGTGCCAGTAGTACCACTGGGGGTGGCGGCTACACCTTC. Full variable domain (outside the CDR3, taken from reference TRBV19 and TRBJ1-2): DGGITQSPKYLFRKEGQNVTLSCEQNLNHDAMYWYRQDPGQGLRLIYYSQIVNDFQKGDIAEGYSVSREKKESFPLTVTSAQKNPTAFYLCASSTTGGGGYTFGSGTRLTVV.

As regards this clonotype: One end of the junction fails to match germline, which may point to a read error. This chain uses TRBV7-7 with TRBJ2-1; 10 bases map to TRBD2. This CDR3 region has 15 residues. Germline V gene sequence: CDR1 SSHAT, CDR2 FNYEAQ (reference sequence). Here the CDR3 reads CASSSRQRGGNEQFF. DNA for the CDR3: TGTGCTAGCAGCTCAAGACAGCGGGGGGGCAATGAGCAGTTCTTC.

The chain employs TRBV5-4 and TRBJ2-3; D gene uncertain. Trimming cost V 4 bases and J 1 base, with 10 bases left between them. The germline V gene has CDR1 SGHNT and CDR2 YYREEE (reference sequence). This CDR3 comprises 14 residues. The CDR3 DNA is TGTGCCAGCAGCGGAAGCTTACGCACAGATACGCAGTATTTT. It translates to CASSGSLRTDTQYF. Drawing the rest from reference TRBV5-4 and TRBJ2-3, the complete variable domain is ETGVTQSPTHLIKTRGQQVTLRCSSQSGHNTVSWYQQALGQGPQFIFQYYREEENGRGNFPPRFSGLQFPNYSSELNVNALELDDSALYLCASSGSLRTDTQYFGPGTRLTVL.

The DNA of the CDR3 is TGTGCCAGCAGTTTAGCAGCGGGGGGGAGCACAGATACGCAGTATTTT. Protein sequence: CASSLAAGGSTDTQYF. V gene TRBV27 combines with J gene TRBJ2-3; 10 nucleotides match TRBD2. The length of the CDR3 is 16 residues. Germline V CDR1 and CDR2: MNHEY, SMNVEV (reference sequence). J gave up 0 bases and V 2 bases, and 2 bases lay outside the gene matches.

The chain links TRBV6-5 to TRBJ2-1; D unresolved. The CDR3 totals 13 residues. The germline V gene encodes CDR1 MNHEY and CDR2 SVGAGI. V dropped 2 bases and J dropped 9 bases, with 11 bases sitting between them. CDR3 residues: CASSYAMVPEQFF. The CDR3, as DNA: TGTGCCAGCAGTTACGCTATGGTGCCTGAGCAGTTCTTC.

The genes are TRBV28 and TRBJ1-2; TRBD1 might be the D (5 bases). Trimming removed 3 bases from V and 5 bases from J, with 13 bases in between. Looked up from germline, CDR1 is MDHEN and CDR2 is SYDVKM. The CDR3 runs 14 residues. CDR3 region: CASSFPGGVYGYTF. The CDR3 DNA reads TGTGCCAGCAGTTTCCCGGGGGGGGTGTATGGCTACACCTTC.

This clonotype occurred once. The rearrangement uses TRBV10-2 and TRBJ2-7; 7 nucleotides match TRBD1. The germline V gene encodes CDR1 WSHSY and CDR2 SAAADI. Trimming at V came to 6 bases and at J to 4 bases, leaving 9 bases not matched to a gene. CDR3 size: 14 residues. The chain's CDR3 is CASSSGTALYEQYF. CDR3 DNA: TGCGCCAGCAGCTCCGGGACAGCCTTATACGAGCAGTACTTC.

There are a few counts of this clonotype. The chain links TRBV15 to TRBJ1-5, with TRBD1 identical over 7 bases. This CDR3 is built from 15 residues. Germline V CDR1 and CDR2: LNHNV, YYDKDF (reference sequence). J was trimmed by 10 bases and V by 5 bases; bases with no gene match: 14. The CDR3 region is CATSGPRQGGGPQHF. CDR3 bases: TGTGCCACCAGCGGACCTAGACAGGGAGGAGGACCCCAGCATTTT.

The chain carries TRBV11-2 and TRBJ2-7, with TRBD1 identical over 9 bases. Germline CDR1 and CDR2: SGHAT and FQNNGV. The CDR3 sequence is 15 residues long. V trimming: 1 base; J trimming: 2 bases; junction bases outside the gene matches: 3. The CDR3 nucleotides read TGTGCCAGCAGCTTAGGTTGGACAGGGGCCTACGAGCAGTACTTC. Amino acid sequence: CASSLGWTGAYEQYF. The variable domain in full, with the rest retrieved from reference TRBV11-2 and TRBJ2-7, is EAGVAQSPRYKIIEKRQSVAFWCNPISGHATLYWYQQILGQGPKLLIQFQNNGVVDDSQLPKDRFSAERLKGVDSTLKIQPAKLEDSAVYLCASSLGWTGAYEQYFGPGTRLTVT.

V and J are TRBV19 and TRBJ1-2; the D is unclear. Germline loops: CDR1 LNHDA, CDR2 SQIVND (reference sequence). The CDR3 loop spans 14 amino acids. V was pared by 5 bases and J by 4 bases, with 14 bases between. The CDR3 reads CASSPLGRIYGYTF. The CDR3 nucleotides are TGTGCCAGTAGTCCTCTCGGACGGATCTATGGCTACACCTTC.

The chain employs TRBV30 and TRBJ1-3, with no clear D. Germline CDR1 reads GTSNPN; CDR2 reads SVGIG (reference sequence). V was clipped by 5 bases and J by 7 bases, with 9 bases between them. The CDR3 has 11 residues. The CDR3 DNA follows: TGTGCCTGGGAACCACTCAACACCATATATTTT. This sequence encodes CAWEPLNTIYF.

The chain's CDR3 is CASSAQGSSTDTQYF. CDR3 sequence (DNA): TGTGCCAGCAGCGCACAGGGTTCTAGCACAGATACGCAGTATTTT. This chain joins TRBV11-2 and TRBJ2-3; maybe TRBD1 (6 bases). Germline V CDR1 and CDR2: SGHAT, FQNNGV. V was clipped by 5 bases and J by 0 bases, with 12 bases between them. This CDR3 is built from 15 residues. Full variable domain (remainder filled in from reference TRBV11-2 and TRBJ2-3): EAGVAQSPRYKIIEKRQSVAFWCNPISGHATLYWYQQILGQGPKLLIQFQNNGVVDDSQLPKDRFSAERLKGVDSTLKIQPAKLEDSAVYLCASSAQGSSTDTQYFGPGTRLTVL.